This TCR beta chain was observed in a study of shared clonotypes between healthy human individuals. As defined, naive CD8 cells were CD45RO-negative and positively selected for CCR7, with terminally differentiated effector memory CD45RA+ cells excluded. TCRdb's copy holds only in-frame clones and misses some; the assay was immunoSEQ multiplex PCR. The table has around 2.1 million clones, roughly 91% seen once; the top ten hold over 1.5%. The CDR3 extends over 12 amino acids. The germline CDR1 and CDR2 sequences are SGHDT and YYEEEE. Trimming cost V 0 bases and J 11 bases, with 11 bases left between them.

This TCR derives from a man aged 18 to 29 in good health. Some clones in this sample may be carry-over from other donors' samples. The sequencing sample was made of naive CD8+ T cells from PBMCs. The chain recombines TRBV5-6 with TRBJ2-5; D possibly corresponds to TRBD2 (6 bases). The CDR3: CASSLAGREQYF. In DNA, the CDR3 is TGTGCCAGCAGCTTGGCAGGACGGGAGCAGTACTTC.